The clone carrying this T cell receptor (beta chain) has only a few counts. The sample originates from a study of patients and donors after allogeneic stem cell transplantation. TCRdb reprocessed the RT-PCR reads with MiXCR, giving one entry per CDR3 protein. The sample carries roughly 26,000 distinct CDR3 sequences, around 7.9% recorded once. The CDR3 consists of 13 residues. V gave up 5 bases and J gave up 4 bases, with 14 bases separating them. Germline V gene lookup returns CDR1 DFQATT and CDR2 SNEGSKA (reference sequence). The sample consisted of blood, either unsorted or a sorted T cell fraction (not recorded which). The source of this sequence is a human donor who was either an allogeneic HSCT recipient or a stem cell or donor lymphocyte infusion donor (not recorded which). It is not recorded whose cells these are; they may come from a transplant donor. This chain uses TRBV20-1 with TRBJ1-1; no definite D call. The CDR3 DNA sequence: TGCAGTGCTGCTAACTTCAAGGGCACTGAAGCTTTCTTT. Protein product: CSAANFKGTEAFF.